This T cell receptor (beta chain) came from a study of identical twins (dated by TCRdb to 2016 to 2017). Background on the whole study: To test whether fetal clonotypes persist, this study deep-sequenced TCR alpha and beta repertoires from monozygotic twins, from unrelated adults of various ages, and from cord blood. To rule out contamination, the twin experiments were replicated at different times with different library preparation protocols. Results the study describes overall, beyond this receptor: Zero-insertion analyses could be partly confounded by invariant T cells such as MAIT and iNKT, although diverse VJ usage argued against such confounding for most clonotypes. Excess twin sharing in beta out-of-frame sequences was weaker because fewer shared sequences lowered the signal-to-noise ratio. In monozygotic twins, out-of-frame TCR alpha sharing was systematically underestimated by recombination models, although the models agreed with sharing between unrelated individuals. Fewer insertions were carried by abundant cord blood beta clonotypes, a similar but weaker trend appeared in young adult naive repertoires, and no such trend appeared in memory repertoires. Because the same donors could not be followed over many years, the conclusions relied on cross-sectional statistical analysis. Compared with coincidental sharing between unrelated individuals, out-of-frame TCR alpha sequences shared between twins showed an excess of sequences with low generation probability.

Library preparation was by 5' RACE. The instrument was an Illumina HiSeq 2000. Template switching introduced a universal primer binding site; the final cDNA contained a unique molecular identifier, enabling accurate counting of TCR cDNA molecules. Specific primers in the conserved constant-segment region were used to synthesize first-strand cDNA for the TCR alpha and beta chains. To control for contamination, every cDNA library carried two barcodes: a SMART-Mk sample barcode plus Illumina barcodes. TruSeq adapter sequences and Illumina sample barcodes were added in two successive PCR steps. The Illumina HiSeq platform was used with custom primers to sequence TCR alpha and beta cDNA libraries. As for how the authors treated the data: MiGEC processed the raw reads to extract unique molecular identifiers, while MiXCR was used to determine the CDR3 positions. For each individual, recombination models were inferred using an EM algorithm with the repgenHMM and IGoR tools. Shared clonotypes were analyzed with the tcR package in R, and sharing was normalized by the product of cloneset sizes. To study raw recombination without the effects of thymic and clonal selection, out-of-frame nonproductive sequences were analyzed. TCRdb reprocessed the public reads (quality trimming at Q25 with fastp, clone calling with MiXCR) and kept in-frame beta chains. Entries are consolidated by CDR3 protein sequence, retaining the most common genes and DNA. These V and J calls derive from TCRdb rather than the authors' analysis. The sample table holds 1.5 million to 2 million distinct CDR3 sequences, of which about 31% were seen once. The top ten hold about 0.27% of the sample.

CDR3 length: 14 amino acids, cysteine to phenylalanine. Only the CDR3 DNA is retained, 42 bases long and in frame from the first base. Trimming costs V 1 base and J 2 bases, and their ends lie 8 bases apart. CDR1 SGHAT and CDR2 FQNNGV were looked up in the germline V gene. All donors were healthy Caucasians. As for this clonotype: Its antigen is currently not known. No much larger clonotype is one base removed from it; base qualities were not supplied.

Sequencing input: cord blood. This sequence was found in a newborn girl in good health. The receptor chain draws on TRBV11-2 and TRBJ1-1; the D gene identity is not certain. The CDR3 region has the sequence CASSLVVPNTEAFF. The DNA reads TGTGCCAGCAGCTTAGTCGTTCCTAACACTGAAGCTTTCTTT. Reference TRBV11-2 and TRBJ1-1 proteins supply the regions before and after the CDR3; the full variable domain is: EAGVAQSPRYKIIEKRQSVAFWCNPISGHATLYWYQQILGQGPKLLIQFQNNGVVDDSQLPKDRFSAERLKGVDSTLKIQPAKLEDSAVYLCASSLVVPNTEAFFGQGTRLTVV.